The rows below give T cell receptor beta chains drawn from one sample of a study of neurological immune-mediated disorders. TCRdb itself ran the 5' RACE reads through MiXCR, one entry per CDR3 protein. The sample records 80,000 to 100,000 distinct CDR3 sequences, about 5.6% being singletons. The source material was PBMCs. These receptors were taken from a woman in her sixties with multiple sclerosis. The CDR3 runs from the conserved cysteine through the conserved F or W. Fields, in order: CDR3 protein, CDR3 DNA, J gene, D gene, clone size, V gene. D genes are given only for firm matches. Clone size is not always given. Where it is, it says once, few, many or a class for expanded clones.

CASRGAGGNYGYTF | TGTGCCAGCAGGGGGGCAGGGGGCAACTATGGCTACACCTTC | TRBJ1-2 | TRBD1 | many | TRBV27
CASSLQTGYTQYF | TGTGCCAGCAGCTTGCAAACAGGTTATACGCAGTATTTT | TRBJ2-3 | . | many | TRBV11-2
CASSLGNSGPVGTQYF | TGTGCCAGCAGCTTAGGAAATAGTGGTCCGGTAGGGACCCAGTACTTC | TRBJ2-5 | . | many | TRBV7-2
CVSKDPLNTEAFF | TGTGTCAGCAAAGACCCTTTGAACACTGAAGCTTTCTTT | TRBJ1-1 | . | . | TRBV6-2/TRBV6-3
CSARDKSIYVRGTDTEAFF | TGCAGTGCTAGAGACAAATCCATCTACGTGCGGGGAACGGACACTGAAGCTTTCTTT | TRBJ1-1 | . | many | TRBV20-1
CASSRTRTEAYEQYF | TGTGCCAGCAGCCGGACCCGGACAGAAGCCTACGAGCAGTACTTC | TRBJ2-7 | . | many | TRBV3-1
CASSWQGTCEQYF | TGTGCCAGCAGCTGGCAGGGTACATGCGAGCAGTACTTC | TRBJ2-7 | . | . | TRBV7-9
CATSRDRGTGMNTEAFF | TGTGCCACCAGCAGAGATCGGGGGACAGGGATGAACACTGAAGCTTTCTTT | TRBJ1-1 | TRBD1 | many | TRBV15
CSARDSGRSWGSNQPQHF | TGCAGTGCTAGAGACTCGGGACGCTCCTGGGGGAGCAATCAGCCCCAGCATTTT | TRBJ1-5 | . | many | TRBV20-1
CASSLGRSGGLETQYF | TGCGCCAGCAGCTTGGGGCGATCGGGGGGGTTGGAGACCCAGTACTTC | TRBJ2-5 | TRBD2 | many | TRBV5-1
CASSLDWTGNEQFF | TGTGCCAGCAGCTTAGACTGGACAGGGAATGAGCAGTTCTTC | TRBJ2-1 | TRBD1 | many | TRBV7-8
CASSWDNEKLFF | TGCGCCAGCAGCTGGGACAATGAAAAACTGTTTTTT | TRBJ1-4 | . | many | TRBV5-1
CASSSVHEQYF | TGTGCCAGCAGCTCAGTACACGAGCAGTACTTC | TRBJ2-7 | . | . | TRBV3-1
CSASPLTSGRGETQYF | TGCAGTGCTAGTCCCTTGACTAGCGGGAGGGGGGAGACCCAGTACTTC | TRBJ2-5 | TRBD2 | many | TRBV20-1
CSANMPSGGSYNEQFF | TGCAGTGCTAATATGCCCAGCGGGGGGTCCTACAATGAGCAGTTCTTC | TRBJ2-1 | TRBD2 | many | TRBV20-1
CASSLWAGHEAFF | TGTGCCAGCAGCTTATGGGCGGGGCATGAAGCTTTCTTT | TRBJ1-1 | . | few | TRBV7-8
CASSPRGDRGTEAFF | TGCGCCAGCAGCCCACGGGGGGACAGAGGCACTGAAGCTTTCTTT | TRBJ1-1 | TRBD1 | many | TRBV5-1
CATSRGDRNMGNTIYF | TGTGCCACCAGCAGAGGGGACCGGAATATGGGAAACACCATATATTTT | TRBJ1-3 | . | many | TRBV15
CASSSLYGNTIYF | TGTGCCAGCAGTTCCCTCTATGGAAACACCATATATTTT | TRBJ1-3 | . | . | TRBV25-1
CASSLDGGDGEQFF | TGCGCCAGCAGCTTGGACGGGGGGGATGGTGAGCAGTTCTTC | TRBJ2-1 | TRBD2 | many | TRBV5-1
CASSPDISGNTIYF | TGCGCCAGCAGCCCGGACATTTCTGGAAACACCATATATTTT | TRBJ1-3 | . | many | TRBV5-1
CASSHKRNTEAFF | TGTGCCAGCAGCCATAAACGGAACACTGAAGCTTTCTTT | TRBJ1-1 | . | many | TRBV7-2
CSPGHLNTEAFF | TGCAGCCCGGGACACCTGAACACTGAAGCTTTCTTT | TRBJ1-1 | . | many | TRBV20-1
CSARTAGTNYEQYF | TGCAGTGCTAGAACCGCCGGGACAAATTACGAGCAGTACTTC | TRBJ2-7 | . | few | TRBV20-1
CASSSPRDSSNSPLHF | TGTGCCAGCAGCAGCCCCCGGGACAGCAGTAATTCACCCCTCCACTTT | TRBJ1-6 | TRBD1 | many | TRBV3-1
CASSGGMLSNEAFF | TGCGCCAGCAGCGGAGGGATGTTATCTAATGAAGCTTTCTTT | TRBJ1-1 | . | many | TRBV5-1
CSARDGGFDTEAFF | TGCAGTGCTAGAGATGGGGGTTTCGACACTGAAGCTTTCTTT | TRBJ1-1 | . | many | TRBV20-1
CSARDPTGLYGYTF | TGCAGTGCTAGAGATCCGACCGGACTCTATGGCTACACCTTC | TRBJ1-2 | . | many | TRBV20-1
CASEVSGGSETQYF | TGCGCCAGCGAAGTTAGCGGGGGGTCAGAGACCCAGTACTTC | TRBJ2-5 | TRBD2 | many | TRBV5-1
CASSKGTASIYGYTF | TGTGCCAGCAGCAAAGGGACAGCCTCTATTTATGGCTACACCTTC | TRBJ1-2 | TRBD1 | medium-sized | TRBV7-9
CASSAGQGMSYNEQFF | TGTGCCAGCAGCGCAGGACAGGGCATGTCCTACAATGAGCAGTTCTTC | TRBJ2-1 | TRBD1 | . | TRBV11-3
CASSQSPGSGELFF | TGTGCCAGCAGCCAATCTCCAGGATCCGGGGAGCTGTTTTTT | TRBJ2-2 | . | many | TRBV3-1
CASSLGGQGADTQYF | TGCGCCAGCAGCTTGGGGGGACAGGGCGCAGATACGCAGTATTTT | TRBJ2-3 | TRBD1 | . | TRBV5-1
CASSLWEFYGYTF | TGTGCCAGCAGCTTATGGGAATTCTATGGCTACACCTTC | TRBJ1-2 | . | . | TRBV5-4
CASGDLRETQYF | TGCGCCAGCGGTGACCTCCGAGAGACCCAGTACTTC | TRBJ2-5 | . | many | TRBV5-1
CASSLAPRPNEKLFF | TGTGCCAGCAGCTTAGCGCCCAGACCTAATGAAAAACTGTTTTTT | TRBJ1-4 | . | many | TRBV7-6
CATSDGPEETQYF | TGTGCCACCAGTGATGGCCCGGAAGAGACCCAGTACTTC | TRBJ2-5 | . | many | TRBV24-1
CASSLGIGRAAADTQYF | TGCGCCAGCAGCTTGGGTATTGGCAGGGCTGCGGCAGATACGCAGTATTTT | TRBJ2-3 | . | many | TRBV5-1
CSASQGREAFF | TGCAGTGCTAGCCAGGGGAGGGAAGCTTTCTTT | TRBJ1-1 | . | many | TRBV20-1
CASSSGTSGGNDEQFF | TGCGCCAGCAGCTCCGGGACTAGCGGGGGGAATGATGAGCAGTTCTTC | TRBJ2-1 | TRBD2 | few | TRBV5-1
CASSIPTDYTDTQYF | TGCGCCAGCAGCATCCCCACAGATTACACAGATACGCAGTATTTT | TRBJ2-3 | . | many | TRBV5-1
CASRSENQPQHF | TGTGCCAGTAGGTCGGAAAATCAGCCCCAGCATTTT | TRBJ1-5 | . | . | TRBV19
CASSSDHGWYGYTF | TGTGCCAGCAGTTCTGACCATGGATGGTATGGCTACACCTTC | TRBJ1-2 | . | many | TRBV12-3/TRBV12-4
CASSHGRNYNSPLHF | TGTGCCAGCAGCCACGGACGCAACTATAATTCACCCCTCCACTTT | TRBJ1-6 | . | many | TRBV9
CASSLEPRGSGELFF | TGTGCTAGCAGCTTAGAACCCAGGGGATCCGGGGAGCTGTTTTTT | TRBJ2-2 | . | many | TRBV7-7
CASSRDRGRDEKLFF | TGTGCCAGCAGCCGGGACAGGGGCCGGGATGAAAAACTGTTTTTT | TRBJ1-4 | TRBD1 | . | TRBV6-6
CASSQGQGQFF | TGCGCCAGCAGCCAAGGGCAGGGGCAGTTCTTC | TRBJ2-1 | . | medium-sized | TRBV4-1
CSAPSPGQLNQPQHF | TGCAGTGCCCCCTCCCCGGGACAGCTCAATCAGCCCCAGCATTTT | TRBJ1-5 | TRBD1 | many | TRBV20-1
CASSPTEAGSTYEQYF | TGCGCCAGCAGCCCCACCGAGGCCGGATCCACCTACGAGCAGTACTTC | TRBJ2-7 | . | many | TRBV5-1
CASSLTTGSKNSPLHF | TGTGCCAGCAGTTTAACGACAGGGAGTAAAAATTCACCCCTCCACTTT | TRBJ1-6 | TRBD1 | many | TRBV28
CASRSGTGNTEAFF | TGTGCCAGCAGGTCCGGGACGGGGAACACTGAAGCTTTCTTT | TRBJ1-1 | . | many | TRBV12-3/TRBV12-4
CASSVGPGPAVGNTIYF | TGTGCCAGCAGCGTAGGTCCAGGCCCCGCAGTCGGAAACACCATATATTTT | TRBJ1-3 | . | . | TRBV9